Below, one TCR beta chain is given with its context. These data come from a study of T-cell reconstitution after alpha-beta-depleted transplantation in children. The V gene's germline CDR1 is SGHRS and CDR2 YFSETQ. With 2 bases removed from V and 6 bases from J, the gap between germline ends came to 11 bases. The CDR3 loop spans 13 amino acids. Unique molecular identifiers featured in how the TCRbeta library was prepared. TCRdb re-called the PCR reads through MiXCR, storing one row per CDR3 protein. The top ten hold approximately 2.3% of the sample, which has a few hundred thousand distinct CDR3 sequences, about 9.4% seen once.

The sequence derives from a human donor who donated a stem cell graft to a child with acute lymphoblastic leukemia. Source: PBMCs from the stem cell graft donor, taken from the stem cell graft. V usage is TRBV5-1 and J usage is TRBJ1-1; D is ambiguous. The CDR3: CASSFSGGPEAFF. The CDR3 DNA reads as TGCGCCAGCAGCTTTTCCGGAGGGCCTGAAGCTTTCTTT.